Each of the 31 T cell receptor beta chains below was sequenced from the same sample in a study of blood T cell repertoires in COVID-19. Repertoires were generated with immunoSEQ multiplex PCR, while TCRdb's copy carries only in-frame clones and drops some. The data contain around 180,000 clones, around three quarters of them seen just once; the ten biggest clones take up less than 20%. Sequencing was carried out using PBMCs or T cells enriched from blood (not recorded which). The receptors come from a woman in her forties or fifties with acute COVID-19.

There are a few counts of this clone. This chain connects TRBV15 to TRBJ1-5; possibly TRBD1 for D (5 bases). The germline CDR1 and CDR2 sequences are LNHNV and YYDKDF (reference sequence). The CDR3 runs to 16 residues. V lost 2 bases and J 8 bases, leaving 19 bases between the germline ends. The DNA of the CDR3 is TGTGCCACCAGCAGATCGGACCGGGGGACCTGGGAGCCCCAGCATTTT. It translates to CATSRSDRGTWEPQHF.

This clone came up once. This rearrangement joins TRBV5-1 to TRBJ2-2, with a tentative D call TRBD2 (5 bases). This CDR3 is 15 amino acids long. Germline V gene data show CDR1 as SGHRS and CDR2 as YFSETQ. Trimming left V 0 bases short and J 5 bases short, with 11 bases between. CDR3 sequence (DNA): TGCGCCAGCAGCTTGGTTCCAAGAGGGACCGGGGAGCTGTTTTTT. Translation: CASSLVPRGTGELFF.

The V and J genes are TRBV7-2 and TRBJ2-5, with a possible D match to TRBD1 (6 bases). V shed 1 base and J shed 4 bases, with 10 bases lying between them. This CDR3 region has 14 residues. CDR1 is SGHTA, CDR2 FQGNSA, per germline. The CDR3 DNA is TGTGCCAGCAGCTTAGTGACAGGTGCAGAGACCCAGTACTTC. Residues: CASSLVTGAETQYF. Using reference TRBV7-2 and TRBJ2-5 for the parts outside the CDR3, the full variable domain is GAGVSQSPSNKVTEKGKDVELRCDPISGHTALYWYRQSLGQGLEFLIYFQGNSAPDKSGLPSDRFSAERTGGSVSTLTIQRTQQEDSAVYLCASSLVTGAETQYFGPGTRLLVL.

The chain joins TRBV5-1 to TRBJ2-1, with D hard to call. CDR1 and CDR2 from the germline V gene are SGHRS and YFSETQ. V was trimmed by 0 bases and J by 4 bases, leaving 8 bases between them. The CDR3 runs to 14 residues. The chain's CDR3 is CASSLATSYNEQFF. As DNA, the CDR3 is TGCGCCAGCAGCTTGGCCACCAGTTACAATGAGCAGTTCTTC. Supplemented by reference TRBV5-1 and TRBJ2-1, the full variable domain reads KAGVTQTPRYLIKTRGQQVTLSCSPISGHRSVSWYQQTPGQGLQFLFEYFSETQRNKGNFPGRFSGRQFSNSRSEMNVSTLELGDSALYLCASSLATSYNEQFFGPGTRLTVL.

J is TRBJ2-3 and V is TRBV18; 8 bases are shared with TRBD1. Germline values: CDR1 KGHSH, CDR2 LQKENI. The CDR3 extends over 15 amino acids. The V segment lost 2 bases and the J segment 3 bases; nucleotides outside the gene matches: 4. CDR3 in DNA: TGTGCCAGCTCACCAAACAGGGGGGCGACAGATACGCAGTATTTT. Its protein is CASSPNRGATDTQYF.

This clone showed up just a few times. J is TRBJ1-1 and V is TRBV20-1, with D possibly TRBD1 on 6 matching bases. The CDR3 loop spans 15 amino acids. Germline V gene data show CDR1 as DFQATT and CDR2 as SNEGSKA (reference sequence). The ends were cut back, 3 bases at V and 5 bases at J, with 19 bases in the middle. The CDR3, as DNA: TGCAGTGCTAGTTGGGCTAGGGGCAGGGGAACTGAAGCTTTCTTT. It yields the protein CSASWARGRGTEAFF.

This clone was counted only a few times. The chain recombines TRBV4-1 with TRBJ1-4; possibly TRBD1 for D (6 bases). Germline V gene lookup returns CDR1 MGHRA and CDR2 YSYEKL. The V end lost 3 bases, the J end lost 4 bases, and 15 bases lay between the germline ends. CDR3 length: 16 residues. CDR3 loop: CASSHVRTARNEKLFF. As DNA, the CDR3 is TGCGCCAGCAGCCACGTGAGGACAGCTCGTAATGAAAAACTGTTTTTT.

V and J are TRBV11-2 and TRBJ2-7; unclear D gene. The V and J ends lost 1 base and 1 base respectively, with 5 bases between them. The CDR3 sequence is 13 residues long. CDR1 and CDR2 from the germline V gene are SGHAT and FQNNGV. The CDR3 DNA sequence: TGTGCCAGCAGCTTAGGTTCGTCCTACGAGCAGTACGTC. Protein: CASSLGSSYEQYV.

This clone was seen a few times. The chain carries TRBV5-8 and TRBJ1-2, with no clear D. Trimming stripped 3 bases from V and 4 bases from J, with 4 bases between. Germline lookup yields CDR1 SGHTS and CDR2 YDEGEE. The CDR3 extends over 11 amino acids. CDR3 region: CASSSGYGYTF. The CDR3 DNA reads TGTGCCAGCAGCTCGGGCTATGGCTACACCTTC.

The gene calls are TRBV5-4 and TRBJ1-1; D gene unclear. The CDR3 runs 13 residues. Trimming left V 0 bases short and J 6 bases short, with 9 bases between. The germline CDR1 and CDR2 sequences are SGHNT and YYREEE (reference sequence). CDR3 loop: CASSLAGGPEAFF. CDR3 DNA sequence: TGTGCCAGCAGCTTGGCCGGAGGGCCTGAAGCTTTCTTT. The variable domain in full, with the rest retrieved from reference TRBV5-4 and TRBJ1-1, is ETGVTQSPTHLIKTRGQQVTLRCSSQSGHNTVSWYQQALGQGPQFIFQYYREEENGRGNFPPRFSGLQFPNYSSELNVNALELDDSALYLCASSLAGGPEAFFGQGTRLTVV.

The chain employs TRBV6-1 and TRBJ2-3, with 10 bases matching TRBD2. V lost 6 bases and J lost 6; bases outside the gene matches: 6. This CDR3 comprises 14 residues. Germline-derived CDR1 and CDR2 are MNHNS and SASEGT. CDR3 DNA: TGTGCCAGCAGATTAAGCGGGGGGGCCGATACGCAGTATTTT. Its protein product is CASRLSGGADTQYF.

This chain joins TRBV11-2 and TRBJ1-3; D is perhaps TRBD1 (6 bases). The V end was cut by 7 bases, the J end by 6 bases, with 13 bases between. The CDR3 extends over 13 amino acids. CDR1 and CDR2 (germline): SGHAT, FQNNGV. This chain's CDR3 is CASNYAGANTIYF. Written as DNA, the CDR3 is TGTGCCAGCAACTATGCAGGGGCAAACACCATATATTTT.

The rearrangement joins TRBV13 to TRBJ2-5, with 8 bases matching TRBD1. CDR1 and CDR2 (germline): PRHDT, FYEKMQ (reference sequence). The CDR3 extends over 15 amino acids. Trimming at V came to 5 bases and at J to 2 bases, leaving 7 bases not matched to a gene. The CDR3 nucleotides read TGTGCCAGCAGCCCCCCCCGACAGGGGCAAGAGACCCAGTACTTC. Its translation is CASSPPRQGQETQYF. The full variable domain, its missing parts supplied by reference TRBV13 and TRBJ2-5, is AAGVIQSPRHLIKEKRETATLKCYPIPRHDTVYWYQQGPGQDPQFLISFYEKMQSDKGSIPDRFSAQQFSDYHSELNMSSLELGDSALYFCASSPPRQGQETQYFGPGTRLLVL.

This chain connects TRBV5-4 to TRBJ1-5, with 7 bases lining up with TRBD1. This CDR3 comprises 14 residues. Germline CDR1 SGHNT, CDR2 YYREEE (reference sequence). The J segment lost 2 bases and the V segment lost 4 bases, leaving 3 bases of the junction unmatched. CDR3 in amino acids: CASSNGQGNQPQHF. The CDR3 DNA is TGTGCCAGCAGCAACGGACAGGGCAATCAGCCCCAGCATTTT.

The chain is built from TRBV6-1 and TRBJ1-2; D not certain. Germline V gives CDR1 MNHNS, CDR2 SASEGT. CDR3 length: 14 residues. Trimming stripped 0 bases from V and 4 bases from J, with 9 bases between. The CDR3 DNA sequence: TGTGCCAGCAGTGAAGCCGGCGGCAGCTATGGCTACACCTTC. Amino acid sequence: CASSEAGGSYGYTF.

The chain carries TRBV5-4 and TRBJ1-6, with D perhaps TRBD1 (6 bases). Trimming left V 3 bases short and J 9 bases short, with 13 bases between. The CDR3 has 14 residues. CDR1 SGHNT and CDR2 YYREEE come from the germline V gene (reference sequence). The CDR3, as DNA: TGTGCCAGCAGCTACGACAGGAATGGTTCACCCCTCCACTTT. Its translation is CASSYDRNGSPLHF. Variable domain in full (rest from reference TRBV5-4 and TRBJ1-6): ETGVTQSPTHLIKTRGQQVTLRCSSQSGHNTVSWYQQALGQGPQFIFQYYREEENGRGNFPPRFSGLQFPNYSSELNVNALELDDSALYLCASSYDRNGSPLHFGNGTRLTVT.

The CDR3 DNA is TGTGCCAGCTCTCGGAGGATTTCACCCCTCCACTTT. The encoded protein is CASSRRISPLHF. The V call is TRBV28, the J call TRBJ1-6; D unclear. The CDR3 totals 12 residues. The V end was cut by 8 bases, the J end by 9 bases, with 11 bases between. Germline V CDR1 and CDR2: MDHEN, SYDVKM. Variable domain in full (rest from reference TRBV28 and TRBJ1-6): DVKVTQSSRYLVKRTGEKVFLECVQDMDHENMFWYRQDPGLGLRLIYFSYDVKMKEKGDIPEGYSVSREKKERFSLILESASTNQTSMYLCASSRRISPLHFGNGTRLTVT.

This clone was detected a few times. Here the CDR3 DNA reads TGTGCCAGCTCCCCTCAGGGGTCGGGGGACAGAGGTTCACCCCTCCACTTT. Amino acid sequence: CASSPQGSGDRGSPLHF. The chain recombines TRBV18 with TRBJ1-6, with TRBD1 matching over 7 bases. CDR3 length: 17 amino acids. The germline gives CDR1 KGHSH, CDR2 LQKENI. The ends lost 6 bases at V and 9 bases at J; junction bases unmatched: 17.

In its sample, this clone was seen once. The rearrangement joins TRBV27 to TRBJ1-1; D gene unclear. V lost 5 bases and J lost 5, with 12 bases in between. This CDR3 comprises 13 residues. CDR1 and CDR2 from the germline V gene are MNHEY and SMNVEV (reference sequence). CDR3: CASSISSGTEAFF. The CDR3 DNA reads TGTGCCAGCAGTATCAGTTCGGGGACTGAAGCTTTCTTT.

The gene calls are TRBV18 and TRBJ2-1, with 10 bases aligning to TRBD2. V lost 0 bases and J lost 7; bases outside the gene matches: 9. Germline CDR1 is KGHSH and CDR2 is LQKENI. This CDR3 spans 17 amino acids. CDR3 region: CASSPPRAGGPQNEQFF. CDR3 DNA: TGTGCCAGCTCACCACCTCGAGCGGGGGGGCCCCAGAATGAGCAGTTCTTC.

V usage is TRBV5-5 and J usage is TRBJ2-3; 13 bases agree with TRBD2. The trim removed 0 bases at V and 0 bases at J, leaving 4 bases unmatched. This CDR3 contains 18 residues. Germline V CDR1 and CDR2: SGHKS, YYEKEE (reference sequence). Here the CDR3 reads CASSLVGTSGASTDTQYF. The DNA for the CDR3 is TGTGCCAGCAGCTTGGTCGGGACTAGCGGGGCGAGCACAGATACGCAGTATTTT.

This clone was detected only a few times. The chain carries TRBV5-4 and TRBJ2-1, with a tentative D call TRBD2 (6 bases). Looked up from germline, CDR1 is SGHNT and CDR2 is YYREEE (reference sequence). CDR3 size: 16 residues. The ends were cut back, 3 bases at V and 0 bases at J, with 13 bases in the middle. CDR3 sequence reads: CASSWAGSPSYNEQFF. In nucleotides, the CDR3 is TGTGCCAGCAGCTGGGCGGGGTCACCCTCCTACAATGAGCAGTTCTTC.

There are many counts of this clone. V gene TRBV5-4 combines with J gene TRBJ1-2; 7 bases fit TRBD1. The CDR3 is 15 amino acids. CDR1 and CDR2 from the germline V gene are SGHNT and YYREEE (reference sequence). After removal of 5 bases from V and 3 bases from J, the junction contained 10 bases not matched to a gene. CDR3 residues: CASSSPTGKDYGYTF. As DNA, the CDR3 is TGTGCCAGCAGTTCGCCGACAGGGAAGGACTATGGCTACACCTTC.

The rearrangement joins TRBV3-1 (or the pseudogene TRBV3-2) to TRBJ1-4; D perhaps matches TRBD1 (6 bases). CDR3 length equals 12 residues. Trimming cost V 3 bases and J 14 bases, with 13 bases left between them. CDR1 is LGHDT and CDR2 is YNNKEL in the germline V gene (reference sequence). For the CDR3, the DNA is TGTGCCAGCAGCCACCAGGGGCGAAACCTGTTTTTT. Amino acids: CASSHQGRNLFF.

The genes are TRBV7-9 and TRBJ2-1; D unclear. Germline V gene lookup returns CDR1 SEHNR and CDR2 FQNEAQ (reference sequence). V was trimmed by 3 bases and J by 10 bases, leaving 10 bases between them. This CDR3 spans 12 amino acids. CDR3 sequence: CASSFSVAEQFF. DNA for the CDR3: TGTGCCAGCAGCTTCTCAGTCGCCGAGCAGTTCTTC.

V is TRBV6-5 and J is TRBJ2-1; maybe TRBD2 (6 bases). Germline V gives CDR1 MNHEY, CDR2 SVGAGI. Trimming removed 0 bases from V and 7 bases from J, with 13 bases in between. CDR3 size: 15 residues. The CDR3 is CASSYSRGVGNEQFF. CDR3 nucleotides: TGTGCCAGCAGTTACTCGCGGGGTGTTGGGAATGAGCAGTTCTTC.

The genes are TRBV6-1 and TRBJ2-1, with 10 bases aligning to TRBD1. V shed 1 base, J shed 2 bases, and the junction held 5 bases outside the gene matches. Germline values: CDR1 MNHNS, CDR2 SASEGT. The CDR3 contains 17 residues. CDR3: CASSEVAGQGTYNEQFF. The CDR3 DNA reads as TGTGCCAGCAGTGAAGTGGCGGGACAGGGGACCTACAATGAGCAGTTCTTC.

The chain combines TRBV29-1 with TRBJ2-3; D possibly corresponds to TRBD1 (6 bases). The CDR3 spans 11 residues. V dropped 6 bases and J dropped 11 bases, with 15 bases sitting between them. Germline V gives CDR1 SQVTM, CDR2 ANQGSEA. The CDR3 DNA reads TGCAGCGTGCCATGGACAGATCGGCAGTATTTT. Translating gives CSVPWTDRQYF.

This clone was detected once. The chain employs TRBV7-9 and TRBJ2-7; TRBD1 aligns across 8 bases. This CDR3 comprises 15 residues. V lost 1 base, J lost 5 bases, and 7 bases stayed unmatched. The germline V gene encodes CDR1 SEHNR and CDR2 FQNEAQ (reference sequence). CDR3: CASSLGTGLGNEQYV. In nucleotides, the CDR3 is TGTGCCAGCAGCTTAGGGACAGGGCTCGGGAACGAGCAGTACGTC.

A remark on this clone: This CDR3 is also generated by other DNA sequences in the sample. The chain carries TRBV2 and TRBJ1-1, with TRBD1 matching over 7 bases. Germline V gene lookup returns CDR1 SNHLY and CDR2 FYNNEI. This CDR3 is built from 15 residues. The junction had 8 bases not matched to a gene; V was cut back by 6 bases and J by 1 base. The CDR3 protein is CASRPRDSPNTEAFF. The CDR3 DNA is TGTGCCAGCAGGCCCCGGGACAGCCCGAACACTGAAGCTTTCTTT.

This rearrangement joins TRBV3-1 (or the pseudogene TRBV3-2) to TRBJ2-1; D possibly corresponds to TRBD1 (5 bases). Per germline, CDR1 LGHDT and CDR2 YNNKEL (reference sequence). CDR3 size: 13 residues. Trimming took 6 bases from V and 9 from J, leaving 15 bases between them. CDR3 in amino acids: CASSNSGMREQFF. CDR3 DNA: TGTGCCAGCAGTAACTCAGGGATGCGTGAGCAGTTCTTC.